One sample yielded the 18 T cell receptor beta chains listed below, sequenced in a study of shared clonotypes between healthy human individuals. Sequencing was performed with immunoSEQ multiplex PCR; in TCRdb, only in-frame clones are kept and a portion is missing. The sample gives approximately 340,000 clones, around 79% of which show up once; around 9.3% is in the top ten. Input material: memory CD4+ T cells sorted from blood. As for subset: CD45RA-negative fraction. All receptors come from a man aged 25-40 years in good health.

J is TRBJ1-2 and V is TRBV7-2, with TRBD1 as a possible D gene (6 bases). There are 15 residues in the CDR3. V was clipped by 5 bases and J by 7 bases, with 20 bases between them. Germline-derived CDR1 and CDR2 are SGHTA and FQGNSA. The CDR3 spells CASSARGGIPFGYTF. The CDR3 DNA is TGTGCCAGCAGCGCTAGGGGGGGAATCCCTTTTGGCTACACCTTC.

This clone was counted only a few times. The chain is built from TRBV28 and TRBJ1-2; maybe TRBD1 (6 bases). Germline V gives CDR1 MDHEN, CDR2 SYDVKM. CDR3 length: 15 amino acids. V was trimmed by 6 bases and J by 4 bases, leaving 18 bases between them. This chain's CDR3 is CASSFTRGRGYGYTF. CDR3 bases: TGTGCCAGCAGCTTTACCCGGGGGCGCGGCTATGGCTACACCTTC.

The chain is built from TRBV5-3 and TRBJ1-5; D not resolved. TRBV5-3 is known as an ORF, though its function is uncertain. Trimming left V 0 bases short and J 0 bases short, with 13 bases between. The CDR3 extends over 17 amino acids. CDR3 sequence (DNA): TGTGCCAGAAGCTTGGCCGTGGGTTCCGATAGCAATCAGCCCCAGCATTTT. It translates to CARSLAVGSDSNQPQHF.

The chain has TRBV6-1 and TRBJ1-3, with D uncertain. Germline V gene data show CDR1 as MNHNS and CDR2 as SASEGT. With 9 bases removed from V and 5 bases from J, the gap between germline ends came to 14 bases. This CDR3 is built from 13 residues. CDR3: CASSTDFRNTIYF. In nucleotides, the CDR3 is TGTGCCAGTTCGACGGATTTCAGAAACACCATATATTTT.

Worth noting for this clone: Other DNA sequences of this sample code for an identical CDR3. The J gene is TRBJ1-5, the V gene TRBV15, with D unresolved. Trimming stripped 1 base from V and 1 base from J, with 2 bases between. This CDR3 contains 13 residues. The germline V gene has CDR1 LNHNV and CDR2 YYDKDF (reference sequence). The DNA of the CDR3 is TGTGCCACCAGCAGAGGCAGCAATCAGCCCCAGCATTTT. Translation: CATSRGSNQPQHF. Looking up the rest from reference TRBV15 and TRBJ1-5 gives the full variable domain: DAMVIQNPRYQVTQFGKPVTLSCSQTLNHNVMYWYQQKSSQAPKLLFHYYDKDFNNEADTPDNFQSRRPNTSFCFLDIRSPGLGDTAMYLCATSRGSNQPQHFGDGTRLSIL.

The J gene is TRBJ2-5, the V gene TRBV6-5, with 7 bases identical to TRBD1. Trimming took 5 bases from V and 5 from J; bases not matched to a gene: 5. Germline values: CDR1 MNHEY, CDR2 SVGAGI. The CDR3 consists of 13 residues. CDR3 DNA sequence: TGTGCCAGCAGTCCCGGACAGGTCGAGACCCAGTACTTC. It specifies CASSPGQVETQYF.

The chain couples TRBV7-6 to TRBJ2-5; 10 bases are shared with TRBD2. The CDR3 has 16 residues. V lost 2 bases to trimming and J lost 5 bases; unmatched junction nucleotides: 8. Germline V CDR1 and CDR2: SGHVS, FNYEAQ. The CDR3 DNA sequence: TGTGCCAGCAGCTTATCTAGCGGGAGAGTGTCCGAGACCCAGTACTTC. It encodes CASSLSSGRVSETQYF.

This clone was counted a single time. The gene calls are TRBV11-2 and TRBJ2-1; D gene ambiguous. CDR3 length: 12 residues. CDR1 and CDR2 (germline): SGHAT, FQNNGV. Trimming left V 1 base short and J 8 bases short, with 6 bases between. The CDR3 nucleotides read TGTGCCAGCAGCTTAGTTCGGGATGAGCAGTTCTTC. Translating gives CASSLVRDEQFF.

This clone was recorded a few times. V is TRBV5-6 and J is TRBJ2-2; D is ambiguous. CDR1 and CDR2 from the germline V gene are SGHDT and YYEEEE. V was pared by 5 bases and J by 5 bases, with 13 bases between. This CDR3 contains 14 residues. In nucleotides, the CDR3 is TGTGCCAGCAGAAAGACGGCTATGACCGGGGAGCTGTTTTTT. The encoded protein is CASRKTAMTGELFF.

V and J are TRBV9 and TRBJ2-7, with a tentative D call TRBD2 (6 bases). V lost 3 bases, J lost 6 bases, and 16 bases lay in between. The germline CDR1 and CDR2 sequences are SGDLS and YYNGEE. The CDR3 totals 14 residues. The CDR3 DNA follows: TGTGCCAGCAGCGCAGTAGGGATTAGCGGCGAGCAGTACTTC. Protein: CASSAVGISGEQYF. The full variable domain, with the rest looked up from reference TRBV9 and TRBJ2-7, is DSGVTQTPKHLITATGQRVTLRCSPRSGDLSVYWYQQSLDQGLQFLIQYYNGEERAKGNILERFSAQQFPDLHSELNLSSLELGDSALYFCASSAVGISGEQYFGPGTRLTVT.

CDR3 nucleotide sequence: TGCGCCAGCAGCCTGGCGTATAATGAAAAACTGTTTTTT. As protein: CASSLAYNEKLFF. This sequence joins TRBV4-1 and TRBJ1-4; D remains ambiguous. The V end was cut by 4 bases, the J end by 4 bases, with 7 bases between. The CDR3 is 13 amino acids. CDR1 and CDR2 from the germline V gene are MGHRA and YSYEKL.

V and J are TRBV28 and TRBJ1-1, with D possibly matching TRBD1 (5 bases). The CDR3 runs to 13 residues. The V end was cut by 5 bases, the J end by 6 bases, with 13 bases between. The V gene's germline CDR1 is MDHEN and CDR2 SYDVKM. The CDR3 here is CASSTRGEAEAFF. The CDR3 nucleotides read TGTGCCAGCAGTACCCGGGGGGAGGCTGAAGCTTTCTTT. Drawing the rest from reference TRBV28 and TRBJ1-1, the complete variable domain is DVKVTQSSRYLVKRTGEKVFLECVQDMDHENMFWYRQDPGLGLRLIYFSYDVKMKEKGDIPEGYSVSREKKERFSLILESASTNQTSMYLCASSTRGEAEAFFGQGTRLTVV.

The sample holds a few counts of this clone. V is TRBV28 and J is TRBJ1-1; D may be TRBD1 (6 bases). CDR1 MDHEN and CDR2 SYDVKM come from the germline V gene. V shed 6 bases and J shed 4 bases, with 15 bases lying between them. The CDR3 consists of 14 residues. The CDR3 DNA reads as TGTGCCAGCAGCCGACAGGTCGAGGGCACTGAAGCTTTCTTT. This gives the protein CASSRQVEGTEAFF.

The rearrangement uses TRBV9 and TRBJ2-1, with D unclear. The length of the CDR3 is 14 residues. The germline V gene has CDR1 SGDLS and CDR2 YYNGEE. Deletions cut 4 bases from V and 0 bases from J, with 8 bases between. The CDR3 spells CASSPQTSYNEQFF. In nucleotides, the CDR3 is TGTGCCAGCAGCCCCCAGACCTCCTACAATGAGCAGTTCTTC.

V is TRBV11-2 and J is TRBJ2-5, with TRBD2 identical over 13 bases. Germline V lookup: CDR1 SGHAT, CDR2 FQNNGV. V gave up 3 bases and J gave up 2 bases; unmatched junction bases: 12. This CDR3 is built from 19 residues. This CDR3 is CASSLVGLAGAGRQETQYF. CDR3 bases: TGTGCCAGCAGCTTGGTCGGACTAGCGGGAGCAGGGAGACAAGAGACCCAGTACTTC. Combining the CDR3 with reference TRBV11-2 and TRBJ2-5 gives the whole variable domain EAGVAQSPRYKIIEKRQSVAFWCNPISGHATLYWYQQILGQGPKLLIQFQNNGVVDDSQLPKDRFSAERLKGVDSTLKIQPAKLEDSAVYLCASSLVGLAGAGRQETQYFGPGTRLLVL.

This clone was detected ten times or more. This chain joins TRBV5-1 and TRBJ2-5; D is unresolved. The CDR3 covers 13 residues. The ends were cut back, 4 bases at V and 3 bases at J, with 10 bases in the middle. Germline lookup yields CDR1 SGHRS and CDR2 YFSETQ. Here the CDR3 reads CASSRTGEETQYF. The CDR3 nucleotides read TGCGCCAGCAGCCGAACGGGTGAAGAGACCCAGTACTTC.

This clone has at least ten counts. This sequence joins TRBV18 and TRBJ1-1, with D perhaps matching TRBD1 (5 bases). CDR1 and CDR2 from the germline V gene are KGHSH and LQKENI. The V gene lost 3 bases and the J gene lost 6 bases, with 14 bases spanning the gap. This CDR3 contains 14 residues. The CDR3 is CASSPQKGSPEAFF. The CDR3 nucleotides read TGTGCCAGCTCACCGCAGAAGGGGTCCCCTGAAGCTTTCTTT.

V and J are TRBV29-1 and TRBJ2-1, with D perhaps TRBD1 or TRBD2 (5 bases each). Trimming pared 0 bases from V and 7 bases from J, leaving 7 bases between. The CDR3 consists of 12 residues. The germline gives CDR1 SQVTM, CDR2 ANQGSEA. Here the CDR3 DNA reads TGCAGCGTTGAAGAGGGGACGAATGAGCAGTTCTTC. Protein sequence: CSVEEGTNEQFF.